These T cell receptor beta chains were read from a single sample in a study of T-cell reconstitution after alpha-beta-depleted transplantation in children. Via MiXCR, TCRdb re-called the PCR reads, giving one row per CDR3 protein. This table has roughly 590,000 distinct CDR3 sequences, roughly 15% appearing once. The sequencing here drew on PBMCs from the stem cell graft donor, taken from the stem cell graft. The source of these receptors is a human donor who donated a stem cell graft to a child with acute myeloid leukemia. The CDR3 runs from the conserved cysteine through the conserved F or W. The order of the fields is V gene, J gene, CDR3 protein.

>TRBV24-1|TRBJ2-7
CATTDRDEQYF
>TRBV10-3|TRBJ2-7
CAISESKGTEQYF
>TRBV7-2|TRBJ2-2
CASSLDWRTGELFF
>TRBV7-8|TRBJ2-5
CASSSTTSGVNQYF
>TRBV5-1|TRBJ2-7
CASSLVGAQDEQYF
>TRBV6-1|TRBJ1-2
CASSERTRNYGYTF
>TRBV20-1|TRBJ1-5
CSASRARINQPQHF
>TRBV20-1|TRBJ1-3
CSSLISGNTIYF
>TRBV20-1|TRBJ1-4
CSALEKGEKLFF
>TRBV10-3|TRBJ1-6
CAIRGTGNSPLHF
>TRBV20-1|TRBJ1-1
CSAAPRQGWEAEAFF
>TRBV20-1|TRBJ2-3
CSAPPGGGAEDTQYF
>TRBV5-1|TRBJ2-5
CASSVRDRGRETQYF
>TRBV27|TRBJ1-5
CASSLYQSSNQPQHF
>TRBV20-1|TRBJ1-4
CSASDSGRGNEKLFF
>TRBV7-6|TRBJ2-5
CASSILQGGETQYF
>TRBV12-3/TRBV12-4|TRBJ2-3
CASSFWASGGSTDTQYF
>TRBV15|TRBJ1-1
CATQGPNTEAFF
>TRBV7-9|TRBJ2-3
CASSHPSGSDTQYF
>TRBV7-2|TRBJ1-2
CASSAGGVLRGYGGYTF
>TRBV6-1|TRBJ2-1
CASCPSPGLAGSYNEQFF
>TRBV5-6|TRBJ2-5
CASSFLGETQYF
>TRBV10-1|TRBJ2-5
CASSPPGQGTQYF
>TRBV29-1|TRBJ1-2
CSVGVGEPYGYTF
>TRBV20-1|TRBJ2-3
CSARDRMEIDTQYF
>TRBV24-1|TRBJ2-7
CATSPGQTFPYEQYF
>TRBV28|TRBJ1-5
CASSSGTGYGKPQHF
>TRBV5-1|TRBJ2-7
CASSLASGAPYEQYF